This TCR beta chain comes out of a study of blood T cell repertoires in COVID-19 (dated by TCRdb to 2019 to 2021). Study-wide context: Samples covering the acute and convalescent phases of COVID-19 were provided by collaborators in the United States, Italy and Spain. The prospective study material was composed of cDNA or gDNA derived from T cells, B-cell-depleted T cells, or PBMCs. Deeply sampled blood TCRbeta repertoires from subjects exposed to, actively infected with, or recovered from COVID-19 were included in the dataset. The repertoires were made available in a free public database intended to serve as a resource for research on the immune response to SARS-CoV-2. Samples came from the ongoing ImmuneRACE study (first 160 participants) plus 1,254 subjects from 6 global collaborators. A de-identified subject ID, COVID-19 status, age in years and sex were almost always included in the sample metadata. HLA class I and class II types, where available, came from metadata supplied by the sample provider rather than from assay-based typing.

The cysteine opens and the phenylalanine closes a CDR3 of 13 amino acids. Only the CDR3 part of the read is kept: 39 bases, read in frame from the first base. V ends up 6 bases short and J 4 bases short, with an unmatched junction base count of 3. TCRbeta CDR3 regions were amplified from genomic DNA by means of the immunoSEQ Assay, a bias-controlled multiplex PCR. Turning to the authors' computational methods: The number of nucleated cells in each sample was estimated by amplification of reference gene primers within the assay. To quantify the absolute abundance of each unique TCRbeta CDR3 rearrangement, sequence reads were collapsed and filtered. For each sample, productive Simpson clonality was calculated as the square root of Simpson's diversity index across productive rearrangements. This is the immuneACCESS table as TCRdb keeps it, with only in-frame sequences that have V and J called. A part of the clones is gone; compared with another copy, unresolved V genes explain less than half, and the rest is unexplained. That table supplies the V and J calls and clone size; D and trimming were determined from the DNA. The sample data list approximately 65,000 clones, and about 86% of these were observed just once. Less than 1.5% of the sample is taken by the ten largest.

Broader findings and caveats from the paper: How much clinical and demographic metadata was included differed by source and by participant, and the metadata was provided uncurated.

Collaborating institutions collected whole blood in K2EDTA tubes following their own protocols. For TCRbeta analysis, collaborator samples were shipped as frozen whole blood, as isolated PBMCs, or as DNA extracted from either sample type. Notes on this clone: Which antigen it targets is not known. Per-nucleotide qualities are absent, and no much larger clonotype sits a single base away.

The sample taken for sequencing was peripheral blood. The receptor comes from a man aged 35 to 55 with acute or convalescent COVID-19. Recombination joined TRBV12-3 or TRBV12-4 with TRBJ1-3; 7 bases in the middle match TRBD1. The CDR3 has the sequence CASRRTGGNTIYF. The DNA is as follows: TGTGCCAGCAGGCGGACAGGCGGAAACACCATATATTTT.